This T cell receptor (beta chain) was captured by sequencing in a study of beta chain features in type 1 diabetes. Whole-study results and caveats: Possibly, sequencing cDNA over-represented cells that had high TCR expression levels. The study notes PCR might favor shorter templates equally in patients and controls. The study left unresolved whether HLA type influences TCRB rearrangement. Among patients, naive, central memory and Treg TCRB repertoires appeared more similar than among healthy donors.

This CDR3 has 15 residues. Trimming removed 4 bases at V and 0 bases at J, with 12 bases between. Germline loops: CDR1 MNHNS, CDR2 SASEGT. Since all of the isolated RNA was reverse transcribed, expressed TCRB transcripts were what got sequenced. The protocol was immunoSEQ multiplex PCR, while the TCRdb copy is restricted to in-frame clones and leaves out a portion. Among about 40,000 clones, around 48% were seen once, and the ten largest hold roughly 0.7%. This clone was seen a handful of times. Its antigen is not identified. This chain uses TRBV6-1 with TRBJ2-5; D perhaps matches TRBD1 (5 bases). Specimen: central memory CD4+ T cells from blood. This clonotype was sampled from a woman aged 18-35 years in good health. The CDR3 DNA reads TGTGCCAGCAGTGGCGAGACAGCTTACCAAGAGACCCAGTACTTC. Its protein is CASSGETAYQETQYF.